A single sample is the source of the 23 T cell receptor beta chains below, sequenced in a study of T-cell reconstitution after alpha-beta-depleted transplantation in children. Study results and caveats: Newly produced T cells mostly provided counts and TCRbeta diversity after one year, as hyperexpanded clones declined.

It was with unique molecular identifiers that the TCRbeta library was prepared. TCRdb reprocessed the PCR reads via MiXCR and lists one record per CDR3 protein. The table has about 300,000 distinct CDR3 sequences, over 7% seen once; the top ten hold approximately 8.2%. Their antigens are not known. The material sequenced was peripheral blood, taken 360 days after TCRalphabeta/CD19-depleted stem cell transplant. The receptors here all came from a female patient under 10 years old who had a stem cell transplant for Fanconi anemia, so the T cells may come from the graft donor.

This chain uses TRBV3-1 with TRBJ2-1; D is unclear. CDR3 length: 13 amino acids. Germline CDR1 reads LGHDT; CDR2 reads YNNKEL (reference sequence). V lost 3 bases and J lost 6, with 9 bases in between. In nucleotides, the CDR3 is TGTGCCAGCAGCCATTATAAAAGCAATGAGCAGTTCTTC. Its protein product is CASSHYKSNEQFF.

This clonotype was picked up many times. This chain uses TRBV3-1 with TRBJ2-2, with no clear D. The V end lost 4 bases, the J end lost 1 base, and 10 bases lay between the germline ends. Germline CDR1 reads LGHDT; CDR2 reads YNNKEL (reference sequence). This CDR3 has 15 amino acids. The CDR3 reads CASSPDWQNTGELFF. The CDR3 nucleotides are TGTGCCAGCAGCCCTGACTGGCAGAACACCGGGGAGCTGTTTTTT.

This clonotype was counted ten times or more. J is TRBJ1-4 and V is TRBV6-5; TRBD1 matches at 7 bases. V dropped 2 bases and J dropped 6; count of bases not matched to a gene: 9. The CDR3 runs to 16 residues. Germline V gene sequence: CDR1 MNHEY, CDR2 SVGAGI. The CDR3 nucleotides are TGTGCCAGCAGTTACAGCCGACAGGGAGGGGATGAAAAACTGTTTTTT. Translated, it gives CASSYSRQGGDEKLFF.

This clonotype came up a few times. J is TRBJ1-5 and V is TRBV27; the D gene is possibly TRBD1 (5 bases). V lost 10 bases and J 4 bases, leaving 17 bases between the germline ends. The CDR3 totals 14 residues. Germline CDR1 MNHEY, CDR2 SMNVEV (reference sequence). This CDR3 reads CATRRTLVNQPQHF. CDR3 nucleotides: TGTGCCACCCGAAGGACACTCGTTAATCAGCCCCAGCATTTT.

This clonotype was counted a few times. The V gene is TRBV5-1, the J gene TRBJ2-5; maybe TRBD1 (6 bases). Germline V lookup: CDR1 SGHRS, CDR2 YFSETQ. The V and J ends lost 6 bases and 2 bases respectively, with 14 bases between them. The CDR3 contains 14 residues. In nucleotides, the CDR3 is TGCGCCAGCAATAAAGGGACAATACAAGAGACCCAGTACTTC. Its translation is CASNKGTIQETQYF.

In its sample, this clonotype was seen many times. V gene TRBV29-1 combines with J gene TRBJ2-3, with no clear D. Trimming removed 5 bases from V and 0 bases from J, with 12 bases in between. The CDR3 is 14 amino acids. Germline-derived CDR1 and CDR2 are SQVTM and ANQGSEA. As DNA, the CDR3 is TGCAGCGTTCCGACCTTCTCTAGCACAGATACGCAGTATTTT. Translating it yields CSVPTFSSTDTQYF.

The chain combines TRBV20-1 with TRBJ1-1, with 7 nucleotides matching TRBD1. After removal of 6 bases from V and 5 bases from J, the junction contained 9 bases not matched to a gene. Germline loops: CDR1 DFQATT, CDR2 SNEGSKA (reference sequence). The CDR3 sequence is 13 residues long. CDR3 residues: CSANSGGWTEAFF. The CDR3, as DNA: TGCAGTGCAAACTCAGGGGGTTGGACTGAAGCTTTCTTT.

In its sample, this clonotype was seen many times. This chain connects TRBV20-1 to TRBJ2-2; D is ambiguous. The CDR3 loop spans 13 amino acids. V gave up 3 bases and J gave up 6 bases, with 11 bases separating them. Germline-derived CDR1 and CDR2 are DFQATT and SNEGSKA (reference sequence). The chain's CDR3 is CSASKGGAGELFF. CDR3 coding DNA: TGCAGTGCTAGTAAGGGTGGCGCCGGGGAGCTGTTTTTT.

This clonotype was detected a few times. The chain couples TRBV18 to TRBJ2-2; tentatively, D is TRBD2 (5 bases). Germline-derived CDR1 and CDR2 are KGHSH and LQKENI. With 2 bases removed from V and 11 bases from J, the gap between germline ends came to 6 bases. The CDR3 has 11 residues. The CDR3 coding sequence is TGTGCCAGCTCACCAAGCGGAGAGCTGTTTTTT. Its protein product is CASSPSGELFF.

This chain's CDR3 is CASRLGGAAQPQHF. CDR3 sequence (DNA): TGTGCCAGCCGCCTAGGAGGCGCGGCTCAGCCCCAGCATTTT. The chain joins TRBV27 to TRBJ1-5; no clear D. The CDR3 runs to 14 residues. The germline V gene encodes CDR1 MNHEY and CDR2 SMNVEV (reference sequence). The V gene lost 8 bases and the J gene lost 6 bases, with 17 bases spanning the gap.

This clonotype was counted a few times. This sequence joins TRBV7-6 and TRBJ2-1; 7 nucleotides align to TRBD1. Germline V gene sequence: CDR1 SGHVS, CDR2 FNYEAQ. The V gene end was trimmed by 4 bases and the J gene end by 0 bases; junction bases not matched to a gene: 3. The CDR3 totals 15 residues. The CDR3 sequence: CASSSHRGSYNEQFF. The DNA for the CDR3 is TGTGCCAGCAGCTCGCACAGGGGCTCCTACAATGAGCAGTTCTTC.

The table lists this clonotype with many counts. This chain links TRBV12-3 or TRBV12-4 with TRBJ1-3; no clear D. V lost 4 bases and J 4 bases, leaving 8 bases between the germline ends. CDR3 size: 13 residues. The DNA of the CDR3 is TGTGCCAGCAGTTACCTGGTCGGAAACACCATATATTTT. Translating gives CASSYLVGNTIYF.

The chain links TRBV4-1 to TRBJ1-1; tentatively, D is TRBD1 (5 bases). CDR1 is MGHRA, CDR2 YSYEKL, per germline. The CDR3 is 16 residues long. V lost 4 bases, J lost 3 bases, and 18 bases lay in between. CDR3 nucleotide sequence: TGCGCCAGCAGCCCGGGAGCGTCGACAGTGCACACTGAAGCTTTCTTT. It translates to CASSPGASTVHTEAFF.

At least ten counts were recorded for this clonotype. The chain links TRBV7-9 to TRBJ1-1; D gene ambiguous. The V end was cut by 1 base, the J end by 2 bases, with 8 bases between. The CDR3 covers 14 residues. Germline values: CDR1 SEHNR, CDR2 FQNEAQ (reference sequence). CDR3 coding DNA: TGTGCCAGCAGCTTAGTGAATCGTAACACTGAAGCTTTCTTT. Protein sequence: CASSLVNRNTEAFF.

This clonotype was seen ten or more times. The genes are TRBV10-3 and TRBJ2-7; TRBD2 might be the D (5 bases). The CDR3 runs 14 residues. The ends were cut back, 2 bases at V and 2 bases at J, with 10 bases in the middle. From germline, CDR1 is ENHRY and CDR2 SYGVKD. CDR3 residues: CAISEVGSTYEQYF. Written as DNA, the CDR3 is TGTGCCATCAGTGAGGTGGGGAGCACCTACGAGCAGTACTTC.

For this clonotype: This likely comes from a read error, as the CDR3 has no conserved phenylalanine or tryptophan at its end. No DNA is shown, since the ends of the CDR3 on it are uncertain; the CDR3 is the one TCRdb lists. The chain combines TRBV6-5 with TRBJ1-2. The CDR3 spans 9 residues, counting both ends. Germline assignment: CDR1 MNHEY and CDR2 SVGAGI. CDR3 loop: CASSPTNRV.

In this sample, this clonotype turned up once. The chain combines TRBV6-1 with TRBJ2-5, with a weak D call TRBD2 (6 bases). The germline CDR1 and CDR2 sequences are MNHNS and SASEGT. Trimming pared 6 bases from V and 0 bases from J, leaving 11 bases between. This CDR3 spans 14 amino acids. In nucleotides, the CDR3 is TGTGCCAGCAGCGTAGGGAGGTACCAAGAGACCCAGTACTTC. The encoded protein is CASSVGRYQETQYF.

This clonotype came up many times. The chain couples TRBV12-3 or TRBV12-4 to TRBJ2-7; TRBD1 aligns across 9 bases. V was pared by 7 bases and J by 5 bases, with 12 bases of the junction left unmatched. This CDR3 has 15 residues. CDR3 loop: CASTRTGTGRDEQYF. The CDR3 nucleotides are TGTGCCAGCACTAGGACCGGGACAGGGCGTGACGAGCAGTACTTC.

The table lists this clonotype with many counts. The genes are TRBV6-2 or TRBV6-3 and TRBJ2-2; 7 nucleotides agree with TRBD1. Germline CDR1 reads MNHEY; CDR2 reads SVGEGT. The CDR3 consists of 18 residues. After removal of 5 bases from V and 4 bases from J, the junction contained 16 bases not matched to a gene. For the CDR3, the DNA is TGTGCCAGCAGTACGACCGGGACAGTGGGGCTTAGCACCGGGGAGCTGTTTTTT. Translating gives CASSTTGTVGLSTGELFF.

This clonotype was seen many times. The chain has TRBV5-1 and TRBJ2-1; TRBD2 aligns across 7 bases. This CDR3 has 16 residues. The V and J ends lost 2 bases and 10 bases, in that order; junction bases with no gene match: 15. Germline V gene data show CDR1 as SGHRS and CDR2 as YFSETQ. The CDR3: CASSFFSGTQQKEQFF. CDR3 bases: TGCGCCAGCAGCTTCTTCAGCGGGACCCAACAGAAGGAGCAGTTCTTC.

This chain links TRBV19 with TRBJ2-1; 9 bases line up with TRBD1. The CDR3 runs to 15 residues. Germline CDR1 LNHDA, CDR2 SQIVND (reference sequence). V gave up 2 bases and J gave up 6 bases; unmatched junction bases: 5. The CDR3 loop is CASSISGQGFNEQFF. The CDR3 nucleotides are TGTGCCAGTAGTATATCAGGACAGGGGTTCAATGAGCAGTTCTTC.

The rearrangement links TRBV6-1 to TRBJ2-7, with D possibly TRBD2 on 6 matching bases. V was trimmed by 2 bases and J by 3 bases, leaving 8 bases between them. Germline V lookup: CDR1 MNHNS, CDR2 SASEGT. The CDR3 is 13 residues long. The CDR3 DNA reads as TGTGCCAGCAGTGAAATGGGGGGCTACGAGCAGTACTTC. Its translation: CASSEMGGYEQYF.

The chain employs TRBV5-5 and TRBJ1-4; D is possibly TRBD1 (5 bases). The CDR3 contains 15 residues. CDR1 is SGHKS, CDR2 YYEKEE, per germline (reference sequence). The ends were cut back, 1 base at V and 8 bases at J, with 15 bases in the middle. The CDR3 region has the DNA TGTGCCAGCAGCTTGTCGGGACGCGCCGTAGAAAAACTGTTTTTT. Protein: CASSLSGRAVEKLFF.